This T cell receptor (beta chain) was recorded in a study of PD-1 blockade in classical Hodgkin lymphoma. Study background: Intravenous nivolumab at 3 mg/kg was given to patients every 2 weeks.

Every one of the patients relapsed after autologous stem cell transplantation (brentuximab vedotin exposure was variable). Germline V lookup: CDR1 LNHDA, CDR2 SQIVND (reference sequence). V lost 4 bases and J lost 6; bases outside the gene matches: 6. There are 13 residues in the CDR3. Some clones are missing from TCRdb's copy, which holds only in-frame ones; the method was immunoSEQ multiplex PCR. This sample yields nearly 25,000 clones, of which approximately 80% are seen a single time; approximately 7.2% belongs to the top ten. Study observations and caveats: Those starting nivolumab under 1 year post-ASCT were excluded. Newly diagnosed patients were reported to exhibit reduced baseline TCR diversity relative to healthy donors. Complete responders showed a baseline diversity that resembled the diversity of newly diagnosed patients.

Worth noting for this clone: Its antigen is unknown.

The origin of this receptor is a human donor with classical Hodgkin lymphoma. Source: peripheral blood mononuclear cells (PBMCs), taken at baseline. This chain uses TRBV19 with TRBJ2-7; 7 bases line up with TRBD1. DNA of the CDR3: TGTGCCAGTAGTAGACCGGGACAGTCCGAGCAGTACTTC. It codes for CASSRPGQSEQYF. The whole variable domain, remainder taken from reference TRBV19 and TRBJ2-7, is DGGITQSPKYLFRKEGQNVTLSCEQNLNHDAMYWYRQDPGQGLRLIYYSQIVNDFQKGDIAEGYSVSREKKESFPLTVTSAQKNPTAFYLCASSRPGQSEQYFGPGTRLTVT.